The 5 T cell receptor beta chains below all came from one sample that was sequenced in a study of cytomegalovirus exposure and HLA in healthy donors. The protocol was immunoSEQ multiplex PCR, while the TCRdb copy is restricted to in-frame clones and leaves out a portion. The repertoire holds 70,000 or so clones, roughly 92% seen once, with approximately 2% in the top ten. The sample consisted of PBMCs. These receptors were obtained from a woman younger than 30 in good health and CMV-seropositive.

V and J are TRBV7-9 and TRBJ1-2; D possibly corresponds to TRBD1 (5 bases). CDR1 SEHNR and CDR2 FQNEAQ come from the germline V gene (reference sequence). CDR3 length: 15 residues. The V end lost 2 bases, the J end lost 7 bases, and 17 bases lay between the germline ends. The CDR3 protein is CASSLSRALGGGYTF. DNA of the CDR3: TGTGCCAGCAGCTTAAGCAGGGCTCTCGGTGGTGGCTACACCTTC.

Regarding this clone: One junction end does not reproduce the germline sequence, and a read error may be involved. This chain links TRBV11-2 with TRBJ2-2; 9 bases fit TRBD2. This CDR3 is 16 amino acids long. Germline loops: CDR1 SGHAT, CDR2 FQNNGV. CDR3 in amino acids: CASTLPRLAATGELFF. Written as DNA, the CDR3 is TGTGCCAGCACCTTACCCAGACTAGCGGCCACCGGGGAGCTGTTTTTT.

For the CDR3, the DNA is TGTGCCAGCAGCTTCAGGGGTTCCCTCGAGCAGTACTTC. Translation: CASSFRGSLEQYF. This chain links TRBV11-3 with TRBJ2-7; weak D call: TRBD1 (6 bases). The CDR3 runs 13 residues. The V gene lost 3 bases and the J gene lost 6 bases, with 12 bases spanning the gap. From germline, CDR1 is SGHNT and CDR2 YENEEA.

The rearrangement joins TRBV29-1 to TRBJ2-7; 7 bases are a match to TRBD1. V lost 3 bases, J lost 7 bases, and 6 bases stayed unmatched. The germline gives CDR1 SQVTM, CDR2 ANQGSEA. CDR3 length equals 12 residues. The CDR3 DNA reads as TGCAGCGTTGAGGTGACAGGGTGGGAGCAGTACTTC. Encoded protein: CSVEVTGWEQYF.

The chain joins TRBV28 to TRBJ1-1; no clear D gene. Germline loops: CDR1 MDHEN, CDR2 SYDVKM. V was clipped by 0 bases and J by 0 bases, with 8 bases between them. This CDR3 contains 15 residues. For the CDR3, the DNA is TGTGCCAGCAGTTTATGGGCGGAAATGAACACTGAAGCTTTCTTT. It translates to CASSLWAEMNTEAFF.